Each of the 9 T cell receptor beta chains below was sequenced from the same sample in a study of PD-1 blockade in classical Hodgkin lymphoma. After autologous stem cell transplantation all patients relapsed, and prior brentuximab vedotin exposure differed between cohorts. Data came from immunoSEQ multiplex PCR; TCRdb stores just in-frame clones and leaves some out. The sample lists about 85,000 clones, 85% to 95% occurring once. Sample: peripheral blood mononuclear cells (PBMCs), taken before the second cycle of nivolumab. The source is a human donor with classical Hodgkin lymphoma.

The rearrangement uses TRBV6-1 and TRBJ2-3; D call uncertain. The ends were cut back, 6 bases at V and 2 bases at J, with 9 bases in the middle. Germline lookup yields CDR1 MNHNS and CDR2 SASEGT. This CDR3 has 13 residues. Here the CDR3 DNA reads TGTGCCAGCAGAACGGATCTCACAGATACGCAGTATTTT. This sequence encodes CASRTDLTDTQYF.

V is TRBV7-9 and J is TRBJ1-1, with TRBD1 as a possible D gene (6 bases). The germline V and J ends were trimmed by 7 bases and 7 bases, with 25 bases remaining between them. The CDR3 is made up of 16 amino acids. The germline V gene has CDR1 SEHNR and CDR2 FQNEAQ (reference sequence). The CDR3 bases are TGTGCCAGCACCACCCAAGCGCGGGGGGGCTACGGTGAAGCTTTCTTT. Translation gives CASTTQARGGYGEAFF.

The V gene is TRBV15, the J gene TRBJ1-1; the D is unclear. V was clipped by 1 base and J by 1 base, with 10 bases between them. The CDR3 loop spans 15 amino acids. Germline values: CDR1 LNHNV, CDR2 YYDKDF (reference sequence). The CDR3 sequence is CATSRVRDGNTEAFF. CDR3 coding DNA: TGTGCCACCAGCAGAGTTAGGGATGGGAACACTGAAGCTTTCTTT.

The V call is TRBV7-2, the J call TRBJ2-6; D unclear. V was shortened by 5 bases and J by 0 bases, with 8 bases between the two germline ends. The CDR3 is 15 residues long. CDR1 is SGHTA, CDR2 FQGNSA, per germline. The CDR3 sequence is CASSRLGSGANVLTF. DNA of the CDR3: TGTGCCAGCAGCCGGTTGGGCTCTGGGGCCAACGTCCTGACTTTC.

The gene calls are TRBV4-1 and TRBJ2-3; TRBD2 aligns across 9 bases. The trim removed 0 bases at V and 0 bases at J, leaving 10 bases unmatched. CDR1 and CDR2 from the germline V gene are MGHRA and YSYEKL. CDR3 length: 19 amino acids. The DNA for the CDR3 is TGCGCCAGCAGCCAAGATCTGGGGGCGACTAGCGGAAGCACAGATACGCAGTATTTT. Translating it yields CASSQDLGATSGSTDTQYF.

The genes are TRBV25-1 and TRBJ2-7; D uncertain. Germline V gene data show CDR1 as MGHDK and CDR2 as SYGVNS. The CDR3 totals 13 residues. V was cut by 8 bases and J by 0 bases, with 11 bases left in between. The CDR3 protein is CASVPVYSYEQYF. The CDR3 DNA follows: TGTGCCAGCGTCCCGGTCTACTCCTACGAGCAGTACTTC.

The chain couples TRBV6-6 to TRBJ1-2; 7 bases match TRBD1. With 0 bases clipped from V and 6 bases from J, the junction kept 7 bases outside the gene matches. Per germline, CDR1 MNHNY and CDR2 SVGAGI (reference sequence). The CDR3 runs 15 residues. In DNA form, the CDR3 reads TGTGCCAGCAGTTACTCGACGGGACAGCGGGATGGCTACACCTTC. Protein product: CASSYSTGQRDGYTF.

This chain connects TRBV27 to TRBJ2-1; 7 bases align to TRBD2. Germline CDR1 MNHEY, CDR2 SMNVEV (reference sequence). This CDR3 contains 15 residues. V was pared by 6 bases and J by 7 bases, with 12 bases of the junction left unmatched. Here the CDR3 DNA reads TGTGCCAGCAGAAGGGCCGCTGGGGGGGGGAATGAGCAGTTCTTC. Translation: CASRRAAGGGNEQFF.

This chain uses TRBV19 with TRBJ2-7, with TRBD2 matching over 12 bases. J lost 3 bases, V lost 5 bases, and 8 bases had no gene match. Per germline, CDR1 LNHDA and CDR2 SQIVND (reference sequence). The CDR3 extends over 16 amino acids. CDR3 in amino acids: CASSDPGTSGFYEQYF. The CDR3 DNA reads TGTGCCAGTAGTGACCCGGGGACTAGCGGGTTCTACGAGCAGTACTTC.